The rows below give T cell receptor beta chains drawn from one sample of a study of Ad26.COV2.S vaccination and SARS-CoV-2 variants. Repertoires were generated with immunoSEQ multiplex PCR, while TCRdb's copy carries only in-frame clones and drops some. The table shows roughly 350,000 clones, with 70% to 90% occurring only once. Sequenced here: peripheral blood, sampled in a trial of Ad26.COV2.S vaccine versus placebo. These receptors all stem from a person aged 18 to 59 who received the Ad26.COV2.S COVID-19 vaccine or a placebo. Both conserved end residues are part of each CDR3. The D gene is left open where the match is weak. Clone size appears in some rows only: once, few, many, or a class for an expanded clone.

d_call	j_call	v_call	clone_size	cdr3_aa	cdr3_nt
-	TRBJ2-7	TRBV5-1	-	CASSLQGSEQYF	TGCGCCAGCAGCTTGCAGGGATCCGAGCAGTACTTC
TRBD1	TRBJ1-3	TRBV3-1/TRBV3-2	-	CASSHTGGAGNTIYF	TGTGCCAGCAGCCATACAGGGGGCGCGGGAAACACCATATATTTT
-	TRBJ2-1	TRBV14	-	CASSQGSGLWDEQFF	TGTGCCAGCAGCCAAGGAAGCGGGTTATGGGATGAGCAGTTCTTC
-	TRBJ2-1	TRBV18	-	CASSPPLRGGNEQFF	TGTGCCAGCTCACCACCTTTACGCGGAGGCAATGAGCAGTTCTTC
TRBD2	TRBJ2-5	TRBV4-2	-	CASSQNPSVAGGEETQYF	TGTGCCAGCAGCCAAAATCCCTCCGTAGCGGGGGGGGAAGAGACCCAGTACTTC
-	TRBJ2-1	TRBV5-1	-	CASSTGYEQFF	TGCGCCAGCAGCACTGGTTATGAGCAGTTCTTC
-	TRBJ1-1	TRBV10-3	-	CASGDPVDTEAFF	TGTGCCTCGGGTGACCCCGTCGACACTGAAGCTTTCTTT
-	TRBJ2-5	TRBV10-2	-	CASRQGGQETQYF	TGCGCCAGCAGGCAAGGAGGGCAAGAGACCCAGTACTTC
-	TRBJ1-1	TRBV4-2	-	CASSQVLPGTVNTEAFF	TGTGCCAGCAGCCAAGTTTTACCCGGGACGGTGAACACTGAAGCTTTCTTT
-	TRBJ1-6	TRBV25-1	few	CASRRQAGNSPLHF	TGTGCCAGCCGGAGACAGGCGGGAAATTCACCCCTCCACTTT
-	TRBJ2-7	TRBV12-3/TRBV12-4	-	CASSLRGYEQYF	TGTGCCAGCAGTTTACGGGGTTACGAGCAGTACTTC
-	TRBJ2-7	TRBV6-2/TRBV6-3	-	CASSLTSLRTVNTYEQYF	TGTGCCAGCAGTTTGACTTCACTTCGGACCGTAAACACCTACGAGCAGTACTTC
TRBD1	TRBJ1-5	TRBV28	-	CASRHGTDGNQPQHF	TGTGCCAGCAGGCACGGGACAGATGGCAATCAGCCCCAGCATTTT
-	TRBJ1-4	TRBV7-2	-	CASSAGGGAEKLFF	TGTGCCAGCAGCGCCGGTGGGGGGGCGGAAAAACTGTTTTTT
-	TRBJ1-5	TRBV2	-	CASSEALRGSSQPQHF	TGTGCCAGCAGTGAAGCGCTTCGGGGCAGCTCGCAGCCCCAGCATTTT
TRBD2	TRBJ2-3	TRBV19	-	CASSPRSGTRDTQYF	TGTGCCAGTAGTCCTCGTAGCGGGACGAGGGATACGCAGTATTTT
-	TRBJ1-2	TRBV13	few	CASSLGVYGYTF	TGTGCCAGCAGCTTAGGGGTCTATGGCTACACCTTC
-	TRBJ1-1	TRBV3-1/TRBV3-2	-	CASSLLSGGQGTEAFF	TGTGCCAGCAGCCTCCTTAGCGGGGGCCAAGGCACTGAAGCTTTCTTT
TRBD1	TRBJ1-2	TRBV6-4	-	CASSDSGTGGIYGYTF	TGTGCCAGCAGTGACTCGGGGACAGGGGGGATCTATGGCTACACCTTC
TRBD2	TRBJ2-3	TRBV28	-	CASSSGLAGVSTDTQYF	TGTGCCAGCAGTTCCGGACTAGCGGGGGTCAGCACAGATACGCAGTATTTT
-	TRBJ2-3	TRBV1	-	CTSRFRTGSTDTQYF	TGCACCAGCAGGTTCAGGACAGGGTCCACAGATACGCAGTATTTT
-	TRBJ1-3	TRBV6-1	-	CASSGRIRTDSGNTIYF	TGTGCCAGCAGTGGGAGGATAAGGACGGACTCTGGAAACACCATATATTTT
-	TRBJ2-5	TRBV29-1	once	CSAPRGETQYF	TGCAGCGCCCCCAGGGGAGAGACCCAGTACTTC
-	TRBJ1-1	TRBV3-1/TRBV3-2	few	CASSPGKGVNTEAFF	TGTGCCAGCAGCCCGGGAAAGGGGGTGAACACTGAAGCTTTCTTT
-	TRBJ1-6	TRBV27	-	CASSYSNNSPLHF	TGTGCCAGCAGTTACAGTAATAATTCACCCCTCCACTTT
-	TRBJ2-3	TRBV5-1	-	CASSLATVTDTQYF	TGCGCCAGCAGCTTGGCGACGGTCACAGATACGCAGTATTTT
-	TRBJ1-5	TRBV6-5	few	CASSYGAAGSNQPQHF	TGTGCCAGCAGTTACGGGGCTGCGGGGAGCAATCAGCCCCAGCATTTT
-	TRBJ2-5	TRBV7-2	-	CASSPHRALQETQYF	TGTGCCAGCAGCCCACATAGGGCCCTCCAAGAGACCCAGTACTTC
-	TRBJ1-1	TRBV9	-	CASSQSGVAEAFF	TGTGCCAGCAGCCAATCAGGGGTCGCTGAAGCTTTCTTT
-	TRBJ2-3	TRBV5-1	-	CASSPLASTDTQYF	TGCGCCAGCAGCCCGCTGGCCAGCACAGATACGCAGTATTTT
TRBD1	TRBJ1-2	TRBV12-5	-	CASGLSGGRGYTF	TGTGCTAGTGGTTTGTCAGGGGGACGGGGCTACACCTTC
TRBD1	TRBJ2-7	TRBV7-2	few	CASSWRGQGLDEQYF	TGTGCCAGCAGCTGGCGAGGACAGGGTCTCGACGAGCAGTACTTC
-	TRBJ2-7	TRBV2	once	CASSEFQYEQYF	TGTGCCAGCAGTGAATTTCAATACGAGCAGTACTTC
-	TRBJ1-2	TRBV4-3	-	CASSQVPWYGYTF	TGCGCCAGCAGCCAAGTCCCCTGGTATGGCTACACCTTC
-	TRBJ2-7	TRBV19	-	CASKGVGEQYF	TGTGCCAGTAAGGGGGTCGGGGAGCAGTACTTC
TRBD2	TRBJ2-2	TRBV28	-	CASSFFALAGKKDTGELFF	TGTGCCAGCAGTTTTTTCGCCCTAGCGGGAAAGAAGGACACCGGGGAGCTGTTTTTT
TRBD1	TRBJ1-2	TRBV5-1	-	CASSEGTGGFYGYTF	TGCGCCAGCAGCGAGGGGACAGGGGGTTTCTATGGCTACACCTTC
-	TRBJ2-6	TRBV6-6	-	CASSPLIYSGANVLTF	TGTGCCAGCAGTCCCCTGATCTACTCTGGGGCCAACGTCCTGACTTTC
-	TRBJ1-2	TRBV3-1/TRBV3-2	-	CASSQDRGGGGYTF	TGTGCCAGCAGCCAAGATAGGGGTGGGGGTGGCTACACCTTC
-	TRBJ1-5	TRBV9	-	CASSVSGEQPQHF	TGTGCCAGCAGCGTATCGGGGGAACAGCCCCAGCATTTT
TRBD2	TRBJ2-1	TRBV13	-	CASSNGIAGVNNEQFF	TGTGCCAGCAGCAACGGAATAGCGGGGGTTAACAATGAGCAGTTCTTC
-	TRBJ2-1	TRBV6-2/TRBV6-3	-	CASSYIGYEQFF	TGTGCCAGCAGTTATATAGGTTATGAGCAGTTCTTC
-	TRBJ2-7	TRBV10-2	-	CASSGGGAYEQYF	TGCGCCAGCAGTGGCGGCGGTGCCTACGAGCAGTACTTC
TRBD2	TRBJ2-2	TRBV28	-	CASKQAGANTGELFF	TGTGCCAGCAAGCAAGCGGGGGCCAACACCGGGGAGCTGTTTTTT
-	TRBJ1-1	TRBV5-1	few	CASSHGTSLGAFF	TGCGCCAGCAGCCACGGGACTTCCCTGGGCGCTTTCTTT
TRBD1	TRBJ1-2	TRBV18	-	CASSPRTGISYGYTF	TGTGCCAGCTCACCGAGGACAGGCATCTCCTATGGCTACACCTTC
-	TRBJ2-1	TRBV7-2	-	CASSLVSTERRNEQFF	TGTGCCAGCAGCTTAGTCTCGACCGAGCGGAGAAATGAGCAGTTCTTC
-	TRBJ2-5	TRBV28	-	CASSSYAGTAETQYF	TGTGCCAGCAGTTCGTACGCCGGGACCGCGGAGACCCAGTACTTC
-	TRBJ1-1	TRBV3-1/TRBV3-2	-	CASSPGPGRTEAFF	TGTGCCAGCAGCCCTGGACCGGGCCGGACTGAAGCTTTCTTT
-	TRBJ2-2	TRBV18	-	CASSPREGSTGELFF	TGTGCCAGCTCACCAAGAGAAGGGAGCACCGGGGAGCTGTTTTTT
-	TRBJ1-1	TRBV6-6	few	CASSPTAYQTGMAFF	TGTGCCAGCAGTCCCACTGCGTATCAAACAGGGATGGCTTTCTTT
TRBD1	TRBJ2-5	TRBV27	-	CASSRDRGWETQYF	TGTGCCAGCAGCCGGGACAGGGGATGGGAGACCCAGTACTTC
-	TRBJ2-3	TRBV6-5	once	CASSSDVDTQYF	TGTGCCAGCAGTTCCGACGTTGATACGCAGTATTTT
-	TRBJ2-7	TRBV28	-	CASSFRTESSYEQYF	TGTGCCAGCAGTTTCCGGACGGAGAGCTCCTACGAGCAGTACTTC
TRBD1	TRBJ2-3	TRBV9	-	CASGGQTSTDTQYF	TGTGCCAGCGGGGGACAGACCAGCACAGATACGCAGTATTTT